One T cell receptor beta chain is described in this entry. These data come from a study of cytomegalovirus exposure and HLA in healthy donors. Generated by immunoSEQ multiplex PCR, the TCRdb table keeps only in-frame clones and is missing some. Among some 350,000 clones listed, around 90% were seen once. CDR1 and CDR2 (germline): KGHSH, LQKENI. The V gene end was trimmed by 0 bases and the J gene end by 4 bases; junction bases not matched to a gene: 5. This CDR3 has 16 residues. This TCR was recovered from a woman aged 25-40 years in good health and CMV-seropositive. The rearrangement uses TRBV18 and TRBJ2-7; 11 bases match TRBD2. The specimen was PBMCs. CDR3 residues: CASSPPTSGSLYEQYF. The CDR3 DNA reads as TGTGCCAGCTCACCACCAACTAGCGGGAGTTTATACGAGCAGTACTTC.